These 10 T cell receptor beta chains originate from one sample sequenced in a study of blood T cell repertoires in COVID-19. Assay: immunoSEQ multiplex PCR; the TCRdb copy retains only in-frame clones and omits some. Here the sample spans some 54,000 clones, roughly four fifths being singletons. The sequenced sample consisted of peripheral blood. All receptors come from a woman aged 55-70 years with acute or convalescent COVID-19.

The rearrangement joins TRBV2 to TRBJ2-7; the match to TRBD2 covers 14 bases. CDR1 is SNHLY and CDR2 is FYNNEI in the germline V gene. After removal of 6 bases from V and 2 bases from J, the junction contained 3 bases not matched to a gene. This CDR3 has 15 residues. Written as DNA, the CDR3 is TGTGCCAGCAGGCGGACTAGCGGGGGGACCTACGAGCAGTACTTC. Encoded protein: CASRRTSGGTYEQYF.

This chain links TRBV14 with TRBJ1-1, with D unclear. Germline assignment: CDR1 SGHDN and CDR2 FVKESK. V lost 4 bases, J lost 8 bases, and 17 bases lay in between. The CDR3 runs to 14 residues. The CDR3 protein is CASSRYEGTREAFF. CDR3 sequence (DNA): TGTGCCAGCAGCCGTTACGAGGGTACGAGAGAAGCTTTCTTT.

The rearrangement links TRBV9 to TRBJ2-1, with D possibly matching TRBD2 (5 bases). In germline, CDR1 is SGDLS, CDR2 YYNGEE. V was pared by 2 bases and J by 5 bases, with 14 bases between. This CDR3 is built from 15 residues. CDR3 amino acids: CASSVRPSSDNEQFF. The CDR3 nucleotides read TGTGCCAGCAGCGTGAGGCCTAGCAGCGACAATGAGCAGTTCTTC.

This clone was picked up one time. The chain employs TRBV6-5 and TRBJ2-1; D ambiguous. This CDR3 has 12 residues. The germline CDR1 and CDR2 sequences are MNHEY and SVGAGI. Trimming cost V 11 bases and J 9 bases, with 17 bases left between them. The CDR3 DNA reads TGTGCCTTAAATTTTGGGCTTGGTGAGCAGTTCTTC. Its protein product is CALNFGLGEQFF.

This chain links TRBV12-3 or TRBV12-4 with TRBJ2-1, with 9 bases that match TRBD2. Trimming took 5 bases from V and 12 from J; bases not matched to a gene: 2. The CDR3 is 11 residues long. The CDR3 bases are TGTGCCAGCAGTCGTAGCGGGGGGCAGTTCTTC. Protein product: CASSRSGGQFF.

The V gene is TRBV5-6, the J gene TRBJ1-2; TRBD1 aligns across 11 bases. CDR3 length equals 17 residues. From germline, CDR1 is SGHDT and CDR2 YYEEEE. The V segment lost 2 bases and the J segment 0 bases; nucleotides outside the gene matches: 6. The CDR3 nucleotides are TGTGCCAGCAGCTTTCCTGGACAGGGGGCGTCTAACTATGGCTACACCTTC. It encodes CASSFPGQGASNYGYTF.

The chain employs TRBV19 and TRBJ1-3; D perhaps matches TRBD1 (6 bases). The CDR3 contains 15 residues. Trimming took 5 bases from V and 0 from J, leaving 11 bases between them. Germline V gene data show CDR1 as LNHDA and CDR2 as SQIVND (reference sequence). The CDR3 bases are TGTGCCAGTAGTGACGACAGGAGCTCTGGAAACACCATATATTTT. Its translation is CASSDDRSSGNTIYF.

This rearrangement joins TRBV28 to TRBJ1-2, with D possibly being TRBD1 (6 bases). The V end was cut by 5 bases, the J end by 2 bases, with 12 bases between. Germline CDR1 reads MDHEN; CDR2 reads SYDVKM. This CDR3 comprises 14 residues. In DNA, the CDR3 is TGTGCCAGCAGTGCCGACAGGAGAAACTATGGCTACACCTTC. The encoded protein is CASSADRRNYGYTF.

The chain combines TRBV9 with TRBJ1-3, with D possibly being TRBD1 (5 bases). The germline CDR1 and CDR2 sequences are SGDLS and YYNGEE. The CDR3 is 15 residues long. Trimming took off 0 bases at V and 0 bases at J, with 7 bases between the two ends. CDR3 bases: TGTGCCAGCAGCGTAGTGGGGGGCTCTGGAAACACCATATATTTT. Residues: CASSVVGGSGNTIYF.

V usage is TRBV7-3 and J usage is TRBJ2-1; D remains ambiguous. Deletions cut 5 bases from V and 2 bases from J, with 10 bases between. The CDR3 consists of 14 residues. Germline V lookup: CDR1 SGHTA, CDR2 FQGTGA. The CDR3 loop is CASSPMGTYNEQFF. The DNA of the CDR3 is TGTGCCAGCAGCCCTATGGGCACCTACAATGAGCAGTTCTTC.